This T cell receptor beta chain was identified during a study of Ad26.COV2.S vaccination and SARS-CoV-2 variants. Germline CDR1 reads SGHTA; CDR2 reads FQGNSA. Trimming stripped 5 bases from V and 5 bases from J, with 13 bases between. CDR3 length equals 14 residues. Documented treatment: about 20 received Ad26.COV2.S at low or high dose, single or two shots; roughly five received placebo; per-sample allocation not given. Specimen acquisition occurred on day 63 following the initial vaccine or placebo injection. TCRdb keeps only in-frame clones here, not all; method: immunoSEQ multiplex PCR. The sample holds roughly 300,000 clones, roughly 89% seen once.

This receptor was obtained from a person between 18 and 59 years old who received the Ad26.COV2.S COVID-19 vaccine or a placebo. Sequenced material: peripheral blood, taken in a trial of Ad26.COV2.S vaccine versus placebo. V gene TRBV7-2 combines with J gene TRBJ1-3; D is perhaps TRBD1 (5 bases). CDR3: CASSVTVRRNTIYF. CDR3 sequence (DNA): TGTGCCAGCAGCGTGACAGTACGAAGAAACACCATATATTTT.